This passage covers 5 T cell receptor beta chains from one sample sequenced in a study of shared clonotypes between healthy human individuals. Data came from immunoSEQ multiplex PCR; TCRdb stores just in-frame clones and leaves some out. Among over a million clones listed, over 95% were seen once. Source material: naive CD4+ T cells sorted from blood. Subset described: CD45RA+ positively selected. These receptor sequences come from a man aged 25-45 years in good health.

The V gene is TRBV6-1, the J gene TRBJ2-5; no firm D call. This CDR3 region has 17 residues. Germline V gene lookup returns CDR1 MNHNS and CDR2 SASEGT. V dropped 4 bases and J dropped 3 bases, with 21 bases sitting between them. The CDR3 nucleotides read TGTGCCAGCAGTGTCTACCTTACTATGGCTGCCGAAGAGACCCAGTACTTC. Its protein is CASSVYLTMAAEETQYF.

The genes are TRBV9 and TRBJ1-5; a possible D gene is TRBD1 (5 bases). Germline CDR1 SGDLS, CDR2 YYNGEE. CDR3 length: 16 residues. V shed 4 bases and J shed 5 bases, with 19 bases lying between them. CDR3 in amino acids: CASSRSQGWGDQPQHF. The CDR3, as DNA: TGTGCCAGCAGCAGAAGTCAGGGATGGGGCGATCAGCCCCAGCATTTT. Combining the CDR3 with reference TRBV9 and TRBJ1-5 gives the whole variable domain DSGVTQTPKHLITATGQRVTLRCSPRSGDLSVYWYQQSLDQGLQFLIQYYNGEERAKGNILERFSAQQFPDLHSELNLSSLELGDSALYFCASSRSQGWGDQPQHFGDGTRLSIL.

V usage is TRBV27 and J usage is TRBJ1-5, with D uncertain. The V and J ends lost 3 bases and 3 bases respectively, with 12 bases between them. From germline, CDR1 is MNHEY and CDR2 SMNVEV (reference sequence). CDR3 length equals 15 residues. In nucleotides, the CDR3 is TGTGCCAGCAGTTTCGTCGGACGGATCAATCAGCCCCAGCATTTT. It encodes CASSFVGRINQPQHF.

The sample holds a few counts of this clone. The CDR3 is CASSLGRTAYEQFF. CDR3 nucleotide sequence: TGCGCCAGCAGCTTGGGACGGACCGCGTATGAGCAGTTCTTC. This chain links TRBV5-1 with TRBJ2-1; no reliable D call. Germline lookup yields CDR1 SGHRS and CDR2 YFSETQ. V was shortened by 0 bases and J by 8 bases, with 12 bases between the two germline ends. This CDR3 contains 14 residues.

The chain has TRBV4-1 and TRBJ1-2; D is ambiguous. The CDR3 sequence is 15 residues long. Trimming took 4 bases from V and 4 from J, leaving 16 bases between them. Germline V gives CDR1 MGHRA, CDR2 YSYEKL. CDR3 sequence: CASSLLPREVYGYTF. The CDR3 DNA reads TGCGCCAGCAGCCTTTTACCTCGGGAGGTCTATGGCTACACCTTC.